Below, 7 T cell receptor beta chains from the same sample are listed, as sequenced in a study of cytomegalovirus exposure and HLA in healthy donors. Method: immunoSEQ multiplex PCR; TCRdb's copy keeps in-frame clones and lacks some. The repertoire holds roughly 130,000 clones, about nine tenths seen once, with 3% to 3.5% in the top ten. The sample comprised PBMCs. These receptors were taken from a man younger than 45 in good health and CMV-seronegative.

This chain connects TRBV10-3 to TRBJ1-2, with TRBD1 matching 10 bases. The CDR3 has 15 residues. Per the germline V gene, CDR1 is ENHRY and CDR2 is SYGVKD. V lost 3 bases to trimming and J lost 3 bases; unmatched junction nucleotides: 4. The CDR3 region has the DNA TGTGCCATCAGTGACCCCGGGACAGGGGACTATGGCTACACCTTC. Its protein is CAISDPGTGDYGYTF.

J is TRBJ2-7 and V is TRBV6-1; TRBD2 matches 7 bases. This CDR3 is 16 amino acids long. V was clipped by 4 bases and J by 2 bases; unmatched bases: 11. Germline V gene lookup returns CDR1 MNHNS and CDR2 SASEGT. CDR3 DNA: TGTGCCAGCAGTGTGTCAGAGCTCGGGACTACCTACGAGCAGTACTTC. This encodes CASSVSELGTTYEQYF.

The chain recombines TRBV5-6 with TRBJ2-4, with TRBD2 matching 7 bases. The CDR3 consists of 14 residues. Germline assignment: CDR1 SGHDT and CDR2 YYEEEE. The V and J ends lost 2 bases and 9 bases, in that order; junction bases with no gene match: 8. CDR3 nucleotide sequence: TGTGCCAGCAGCTTTCCGGCAGGCGGGAGCATTCAGTACTTC. Translated, it gives CASSFPAGGSIQYF.

The CDR3 coding sequence is TGTGCCAGCAGCCTGGTCGGGACAGGGATTTACTCCTACGAGCAGTACTTC. It yields the protein CASSLVGTGIYSYEQYF. The V call is TRBV5-4, the J call TRBJ2-7; 9 nucleotides align to TRBD1. The CDR3 runs 17 residues. Germline V gives CDR1 SGHNT, CDR2 YYREEE (reference sequence). V trimming: 4 bases; J trimming: 0 bases; junction bases outside the gene matches: 11.

V gene TRBV27 combines with J gene TRBJ2-2; D is possibly TRBD1 (5 bases). CDR1 is MNHEY and CDR2 is SMNVEV in the germline V gene (reference sequence). This CDR3 spans 12 amino acids. Trimming pared 8 bases from V and 7 bases from J, leaving 11 bases between. CDR3 DNA: TGTGCCAGCGGCAGGGTGAACGGGGAGCTGTTTTTT. It encodes CASGRVNGELFF.

The CDR3 protein is CASGFAGGPYATDTQYF. CDR3 DNA: TGTGCCAGCGGTTTCGCGGGGGGGCCTTATGCCACAGATACGCAGTATTTT. The chain is built from TRBV11-2 and TRBJ2-3; TRBD2 matches 9 bases. The CDR3 has 17 amino acids. Losses at the gene ends were 8 bases for V and 2 bases for J; bases not matched to a gene: 14. Per the germline V gene, CDR1 is SGHAT and CDR2 is FQNNGV.

The chain recombines TRBV13 with TRBJ2-1, with no clear D. Germline loops: CDR1 PRHDT, CDR2 FYEKMQ (reference sequence). The length of the CDR3 is 13 residues. The ends were cut back, 1 base at V and 5 bases at J, with 6 bases in the middle. Here the CDR3 DNA reads TGTGCCAGCAGCTTAGAAGGAGACAATGAGCAGTTCTTC. Translating it yields CASSLEGDNEQFF.